The rows below give T cell receptor beta chains drawn from one sample of a study of T cell responses to AZD1222 COVID-19 vaccine. TCRdb's table, derived via immunoSEQ multiplex PCR, lists solely in-frame clones and lacks some. The sample includes tens of thousands of clones, around 80% of them seen just once. Sample: peripheral blood, taken on day 0 of AZD1222 vaccination. Receptors were obtained from an adult in good health. Each CDR3 is given with its conserved first and last residue. Fields, in order: J gene, D gene, clone size, V gene, CDR3 DNA, CDR3 protein. D genes are given only for firm matches. Expanded clones are given a class, and other clones once, few, many or no size at all.

>TRBJ2-5|.|.|TRBV28
TGTGCGACCAATCAAGAGACCCAGTACTTC
CATNQETQYF
>TRBJ1-4|.|.|TRBV4-1
TGCGCCAGCAGCCGGAGGGGCACCCGTGAAAAACTGTTTTTT
CASSRRGTREKLFF
>TRBJ1-1|.|.|TRBV19
TGTGCCAGCCGTCCGACCTGGTTAGACACTGAAGCTTTCTTT
CASRPTWLDTEAFF
>TRBJ2-7|.|.|TRBV6-5
TGTGCCAGCAGCACCCTGGAAGGGTACGAGCAGTACTTC
CASSTLEGYEQYF
>TRBJ1-5|.|.|TRBV15
TGTGCCACCAGCAGAGTACCCTCTGGGCCCCAGCATTTT
CATSRVPSGPQHF
>TRBJ2-1|.|.|TRBV29-1
TGCAGCGCCGCAGGGACCGGGGCGGTCGAGCAGTTCTTC
CSAAGTGAVEQFF
>TRBJ2-3|.|.|TRBV6-4
TGTGCCAGCAGTGATCTCGTCGGGGATACGCAGTATTTT
CASSDLVGDTQYF
>TRBJ2-1|.|few|TRBV9
TGTGCCAGCAGCGCGTCGACAGGCCGCTACAATGAGCAGTTCTTC
CASSASTGRYNEQFF
>TRBJ1-1|.|.|TRBV18
TGTGCCAGCTCACCCACCCAGGCCGCGAACACTGAAGCTTTCTTT
CASSPTQAANTEAFF
>TRBJ2-2|TRBD2|.|TRBV7-3
TGTGCCAGCAGCCCTATTGGGACTACGAACACCGGGGAGCTGTTTTTT
CASSPIGTTNTGELFF
>TRBJ2-3|TRBD1|.|TRBV6-5
TGTGCCAGCACCCGGGACAGGTTAACAGATACGCAGTATTTT
CASTRDRLTDTQYF
>TRBJ1-1|TRBD1|.|TRBV11-3
TGTGCCAGCAGCCGCAGGGGGGTTTCATACACTGAAGCTTTCTTT
CASSRRGVSYTEAFF
>TRBJ2-1|TRBD2|.|TRBV7-2
TGTGCCAGCAGCTCTACCTCGCGCGGGAGCTCCTACAATGAGCAGTTCTTC
CASSSTSRGSSYNEQFF
>TRBJ1-3|.|.|TRBV5-1
TGCGCCAGCGGGTCCGTCTCTGGAAACACCATATATTTT
CASGSVSGNTIYF
>TRBJ1-1|TRBD1|.|TRBV7-2
TGTGCCAGCAGCCCCGGACAGGGTGAAGCTTTCTTT
CASSPGQGEAFF
>TRBJ1-2|TRBD1|.|TRBV4-1
TGCGCCAGCAGCCATTATACCGGGACAGGGGCCGGCTACACCTTC
CASSHYTGTGAGYTF
>TRBJ1-6|.|.|TRBV2
TGTGCCAGCAGTGGAGGAGGAGGGACCTCCTATAATTCACCCCTCCACTTT
CASSGGGGTSYNSPLHF
>TRBJ1-1|.|.|TRBV3-1/TRBV3-2
TGTGCCAGCAGTCATAAGGCGGGCGGCACTGAAGCTTTCTTT
CASSHKAGGTEAFF
>TRBJ1-5|.|few|TRBV28
TGTGCCAGCAGCACAGGGTTTCAGCCCCAGCATTTT
CASSTGFQPQHF
>TRBJ2-2|.|.|TRBV5-1
TGCGCCAGCAGCTTGTGGGGTCCTTCGAACACCGGGGAGCTGTTTTTT
CASSLWGPSNTGELFF
>TRBJ2-5|TRBD1|.|TRBV5-1
TGCGCCAGCAGCTTGGCCAAGGGCCTGGACAGGTTTATCCAAGAGACCCAGTACTTC
CASSLAKGLDRFIQETQYF
>TRBJ2-1|.|.|TRBV15
TGTGCCACCAGCGTCCGGGACACGTACAATGAGCAGTTCTTC
CATSVRDTYNEQFF
>TRBJ2-3|.|.|TRBV6-4
TGTGCCAGCAGTGACTCTGGTTTCACAGATACGCAGTATTTT
CASSDSGFTDTQYF
>TRBJ2-7|.|.|TRBV19
TGTGCCAGTAGTATAAAGGTTTGGCAGACCGACGAGCAGTACTTC
CASSIKVWQTDEQYF
>TRBJ2-3|TRBD2|.|TRBV28
TGTGCTCGGGGGGCAGATACGCAGTATTTT
CARGADTQYF
>TRBJ2-2|.|.|TRBV7-7
TGTGCCAGCAGCTTAGGGGTCAGGCCCGGGGAGCTGTTTTTT
CASSLGVRPGELFF
>TRBJ2-2|.|few|TRBV15
TGTGCCACCAGGATAGAGCCTAACACCGGGGAGCTGTTTTTT
CATRIEPNTGELFF
>TRBJ2-2|.|.|TRBV5-4
TGTGCCAGCAGCTTGGAGCCCATGGGGACCGGGGAGCTGTTTTTT
CASSLEPMGTGELFF
>TRBJ2-1|TRBD1|once|TRBV5-1
TGCGCCAGCAGCTGGCAGGACAGGGGAGGGGATGAGCAGTTCTTC
CASSWQDRGGDEQFF
>TRBJ1-6|.|.|TRBV30
TGTGCCTGGAGGACCCCACAGGGATTGCATTCACCCCTCCACTTT
CAWRTPQGLHSPLHF
>TRBJ1-2|TRBD1|.|TRBV3-1/TRBV3-2
TGTGCCAGCAGCCAATGGACAGGGGATGCCTATGGCTACACCTTC
CASSQWTGDAYGYTF
>TRBJ2-7|TRBD1|.|TRBV6-5
TGTGCCAGCAGTTACTCGACAGGGGGTTACGAGCAGTACTTC
CASSYSTGGYEQYF
>TRBJ2-3|TRBD2|.|TRBV5-5
TGTGCCAGCAGCTTGGAAAGGGGACTAGCGGGAGGGACAGATACGCAGTATTTT
CASSLERGLAGGTDTQYF
>TRBJ2-1|TRBD2|.|TRBV3-1/TRBV3-2
TGTGCCAGCAGCAACCTCGGGACTAGCGGGCGCAATGAGCAGTTCTTC
CASSNLGTSGRNEQFF
>TRBJ2-5|TRBD1|.|TRBV4-1
TGCGCCAGCAGCCAAGCGGGACAGGGAGACGAGACCCAGTACTTC
CASSQAGQGDETQYF
>TRBJ2-2|.|few|TRBV5-5
TGTGCCAGCAGCTTGTCGTGGACAGTAACCGGGGAGCTGTTTTTT
CASSLSWTVTGELFF
>TRBJ1-3|.|.|TRBV30
TGTGCCTGGAGTGTAGCCCTTGGAAACACCATATATTTT
CAWSVALGNTIYF
>TRBJ1-2|.|.|TRBV29-1
TGCAGCGTTGAACGGCCCGCATTCTATGGCTACACCTTC
CSVERPAFYGYTF
>TRBJ1-5|.|.|TRBV12-3/TRBV12-4
TGTGCCAGCAGTTGGGGGACTTTACAAGGCTTAGCTTTT
CASSWGTLQGLAF
>TRBJ2-7|TRBD1|once|TRBV27
TGTGCCAGCAGTTTATCCGGGACAGCATTATCCTACGAGCAGTACTTC
CASSLSGTALSYEQYF
>TRBJ1-2|TRBD1|.|TRBV3-1/TRBV3-2
TGTGCCAGCAGCCAAGGAAACAGGGGGCATGAGGGCTACACCTTC
CASSQGNRGHEGYTF
>TRBJ1-2|.|.|TRBV15
TGTGCCACCAGCAGAGAGGCGGGGGCGAGTACCGATCTTAACTATGGCTACACCTTC
CATSREAGASTDLNYGYTF
>TRBJ1-2|TRBD1|few|TRBV6-5
TGTGCCAGCAGACAGGGGAGAGGTGGCTACACCTTC
CASRQGRGGYTF
>TRBJ1-6|.|few|TRBV5-4
TGTGCCAGCAGCTCGGCAGGGTCGTCCTATAATTCACCCCTCCACTTT
CASSSAGSSYNSPLHF